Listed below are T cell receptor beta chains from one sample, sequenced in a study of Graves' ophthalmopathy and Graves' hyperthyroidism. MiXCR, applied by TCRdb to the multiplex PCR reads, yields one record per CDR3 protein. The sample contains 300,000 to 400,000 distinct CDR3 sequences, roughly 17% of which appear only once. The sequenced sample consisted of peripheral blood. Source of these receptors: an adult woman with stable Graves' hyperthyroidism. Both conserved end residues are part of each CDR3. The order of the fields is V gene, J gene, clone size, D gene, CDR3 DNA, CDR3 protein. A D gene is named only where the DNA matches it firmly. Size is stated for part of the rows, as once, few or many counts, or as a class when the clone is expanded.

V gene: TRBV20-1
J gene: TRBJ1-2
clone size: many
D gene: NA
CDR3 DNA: TGCAGTGCTAGAGAAACCGGGAAACGTGGCTACACCTTC
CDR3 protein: CSARETGKRGYTF

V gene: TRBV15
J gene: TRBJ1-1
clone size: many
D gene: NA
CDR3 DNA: TGTGCCACCAGCAGAGATGGGGTGGACTCCACTACTTTCTTT
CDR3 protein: CATSRDGVDSTTFF

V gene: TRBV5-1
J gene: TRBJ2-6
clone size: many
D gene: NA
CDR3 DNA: TGTGCCAGCAGCTTAGCTGGGGCCAACGTCCTGACTTTC
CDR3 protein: CASSLAGANVLTF

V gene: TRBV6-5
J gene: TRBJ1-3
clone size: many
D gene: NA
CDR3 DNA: TGTGCCAGCAGGCAGACAGGTTCTGGAAACACCATATATTTT
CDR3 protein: CASRQTGSGNTIYF

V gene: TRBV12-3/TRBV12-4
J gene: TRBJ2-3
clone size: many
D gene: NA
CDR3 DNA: TGTGCCAGCAGCCCTCTTGGGCACACAGATACGCAGTATTTT
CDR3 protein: CASSPLGHTDTQYF

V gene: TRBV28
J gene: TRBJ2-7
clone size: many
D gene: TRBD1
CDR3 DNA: TGTGCCAGCACCCATGGGACAGGGATCAACGAGCAGTACTTC
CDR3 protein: CASTHGTGINEQYF

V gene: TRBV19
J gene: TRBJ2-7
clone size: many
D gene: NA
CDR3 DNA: TGTGCCAGTACGGGACACCAGGACTACGAGCAGTACTTC
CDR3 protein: CASTGHQDYEQYF

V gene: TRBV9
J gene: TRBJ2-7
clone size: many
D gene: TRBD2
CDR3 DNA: TGTGCCAGCTCGCGGGAGGGGTACGACGAGCAGTACTTC
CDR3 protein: CASSREGYDEQYF

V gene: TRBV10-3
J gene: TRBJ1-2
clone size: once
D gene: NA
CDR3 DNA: TGTGCCACCTCTGCAGGGGCCAACTATGGCTACACCTTC
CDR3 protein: CATSAGANYGYTF

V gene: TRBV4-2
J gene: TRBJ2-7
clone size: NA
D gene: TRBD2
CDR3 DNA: TGTGCCAGCACTTCGACTAGCGGGACAGTGTATCCATTC
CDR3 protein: CASTSTSGTVYPF

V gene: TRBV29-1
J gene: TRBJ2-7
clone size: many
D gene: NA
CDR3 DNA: TGCAGCGTTGAGCAGGGAGGCTCCGAGCAGTACTTC
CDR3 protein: CSVEQGGSEQYF

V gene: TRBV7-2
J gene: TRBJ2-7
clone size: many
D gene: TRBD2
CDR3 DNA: TGTGCCAGCAGCACAGATAGCGGGAGAGGTGACGAGCAGTACTTC
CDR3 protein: CASSTDSGRGDEQYF

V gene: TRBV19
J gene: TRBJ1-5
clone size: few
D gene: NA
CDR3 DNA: TGTGCCAGTCTCCCGACGGGACGGAGAAATCAGCCCCAGCATTTT
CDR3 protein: CASLPTGRRNQPQHF

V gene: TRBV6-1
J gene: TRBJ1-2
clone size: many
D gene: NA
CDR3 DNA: TGTGCCAGCAGTGATCTTTTAGTTTGGCGGGGCTACACCTTC
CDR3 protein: CASSDLLVWRGYTF

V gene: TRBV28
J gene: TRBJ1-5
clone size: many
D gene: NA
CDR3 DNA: TGTGCCAGCAGCCCAAACGGGGGCAATCAGCCCCAGCATTTT
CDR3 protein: CASSPNGGNQPQHF

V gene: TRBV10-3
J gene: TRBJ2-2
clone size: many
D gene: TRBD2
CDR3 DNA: TGTGCCATCAGTACCCGCGGGGGGGGCGAGGCGGGGGAGCTGTTTTTT
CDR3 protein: CAISTRGGGEAGELFF

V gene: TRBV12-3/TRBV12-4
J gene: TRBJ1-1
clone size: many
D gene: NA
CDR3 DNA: TGTGCCAGCAGCCCCGATGTTTATATAGCTTTCTTT
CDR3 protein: CASSPDVYIAFF

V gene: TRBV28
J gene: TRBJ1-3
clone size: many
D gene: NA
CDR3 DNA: TGTGCCAGCAGCCGCGGCAGGTTCTCTGGAAACACCATATATTTT
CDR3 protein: CASSRGRFSGNTIYF

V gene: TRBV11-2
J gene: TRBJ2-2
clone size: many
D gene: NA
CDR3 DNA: TGTGCCAGCAGCCCTTACTCGAACACCGGGGAGCTGTTTTTT
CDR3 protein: CASSPYSNTGELFF

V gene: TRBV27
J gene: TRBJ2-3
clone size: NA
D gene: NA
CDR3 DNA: TGTGCCAGCAGGCAATCAGGCACAGATACGCAGTATTTT
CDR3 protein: CASRQSGTDTQYF

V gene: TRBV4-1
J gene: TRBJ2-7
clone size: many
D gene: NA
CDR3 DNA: TGCGCCAGCAGCCAAGGGGACCGGGTTGGGTACGAGCAGTACTTC
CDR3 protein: CASSQGDRVGYEQYF

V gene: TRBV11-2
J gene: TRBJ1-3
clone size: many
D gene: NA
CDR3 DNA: TGTGCCAGCAGCTTAGAAAGAGCCGGAAACACCATATATTTT
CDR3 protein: CASSLERAGNTIYF

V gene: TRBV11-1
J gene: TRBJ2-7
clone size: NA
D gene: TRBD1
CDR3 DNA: TGTGCCAGCAGCTTAGCCCTTGAGGACAGGGGGAGTAGCTACGAGCAGTACTTC
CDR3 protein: CASSLALEDRGSSYEQYF

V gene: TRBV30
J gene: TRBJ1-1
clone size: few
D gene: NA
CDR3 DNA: TGTGCCTGGAGTCGGGGGGTCGGCACTGAAGCTTTCTTT
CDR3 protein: CAWSRGVGTEAFF

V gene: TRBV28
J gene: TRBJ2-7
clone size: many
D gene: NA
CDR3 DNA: TGTGCCAGCAGGGACACTATATCCTACGAGCAGTACTTC
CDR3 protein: CASRDTISYEQYF

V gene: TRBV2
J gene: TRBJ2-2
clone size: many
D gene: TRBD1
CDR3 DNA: TGTGCCAGCAGTGGACAGGGGAACACCGGGGAGCTGTTTTTT
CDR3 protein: CASSGQGNTGELFF

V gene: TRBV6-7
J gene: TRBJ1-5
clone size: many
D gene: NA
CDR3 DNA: TGTGCCAGCAGTTACAGGGCAGATAATCAGCCCCAGCATTTT
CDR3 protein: CASSYRADNQPQHF

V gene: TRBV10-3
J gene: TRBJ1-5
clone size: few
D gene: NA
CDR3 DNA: TGTGCCATCAGTGAGAGGGGGGGGCAGCCTAGCAATCAGCCCCAGCATTTT
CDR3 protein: CAISERGGQPSNQPQHF

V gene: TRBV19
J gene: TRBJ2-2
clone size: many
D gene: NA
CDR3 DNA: TGTGCCAGTAGCTCGTCAGGCGCCGGGGAGCTGTTTTTT
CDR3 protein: CASSSSGAGELFF

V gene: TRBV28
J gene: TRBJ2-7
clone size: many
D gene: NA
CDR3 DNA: TGTGCCAGCAGTTTAGTAGCCGGCGAGCAGTACTTC
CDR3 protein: CASSLVAGEQYF

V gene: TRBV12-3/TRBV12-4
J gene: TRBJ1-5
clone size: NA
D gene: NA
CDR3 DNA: TGTGCCAGCAGAAGGACAACCGATCAGCCCCAGCATTTT
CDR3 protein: CASRRTTDQPQHF

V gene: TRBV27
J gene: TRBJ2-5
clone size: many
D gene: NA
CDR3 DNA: TGTGCCAGCAGTTTGGCAGGGGCGCGGTGGGAGACCCAGTACTTC
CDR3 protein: CASSLAGARWETQYF

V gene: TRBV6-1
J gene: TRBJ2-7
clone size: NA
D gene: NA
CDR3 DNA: TGTGCCAGCAACAGGGAAATCTCCTACGAGCAGTACTTC
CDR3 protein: CASNREISYEQYF

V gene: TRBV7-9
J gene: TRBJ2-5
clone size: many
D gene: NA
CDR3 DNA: TGTGCCAGCAGCTACTACACCGAAGAGACCCAGTACTTC
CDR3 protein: CASSYYTEETQYF

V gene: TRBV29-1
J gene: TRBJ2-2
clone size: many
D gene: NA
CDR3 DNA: TGCAGCGTAGCCTACCTCGCCGGGGAGCTGTTTTTT
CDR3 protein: CSVAYLAGELFF

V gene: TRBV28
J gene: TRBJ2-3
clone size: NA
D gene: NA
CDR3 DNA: TGTGCCAGCAGTTCGGGCACAGATACGCAGTATTTT
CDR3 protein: CASSSGTDTQYF

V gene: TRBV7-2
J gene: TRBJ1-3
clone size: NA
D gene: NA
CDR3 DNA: TGTGCCAGCAGCTTAAGCCAGGCTGGAAGCACCATATATTTT
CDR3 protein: CASSLSQAGSTIYF

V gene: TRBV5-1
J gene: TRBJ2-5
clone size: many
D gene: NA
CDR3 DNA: TGCGCCAGCAGCTCGGCCCCCATCGGCTCTAGCTTGGAGACCCAGTACTTC
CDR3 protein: CASSSAPIGSSLETQYF

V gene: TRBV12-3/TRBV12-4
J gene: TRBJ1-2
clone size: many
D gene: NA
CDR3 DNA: TGTGCCAGCAGCCCCAGCAGGGGTGGCTACACCTTC
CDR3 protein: CASSPSRGGYTF

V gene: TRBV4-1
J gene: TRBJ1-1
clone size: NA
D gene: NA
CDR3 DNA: TGCGCCAGCAGCCAAGTCGTAGGGGTTTACACTGAAGCTTTCTTT
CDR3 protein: CASSQVVGVYTEAFF

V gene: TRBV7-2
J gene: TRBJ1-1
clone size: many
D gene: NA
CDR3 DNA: TGTGCCAGCAGCACGGGGGGTACTATGAACACTGAAGCTTTCTTT
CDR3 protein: CASSTGGTMNTEAFF